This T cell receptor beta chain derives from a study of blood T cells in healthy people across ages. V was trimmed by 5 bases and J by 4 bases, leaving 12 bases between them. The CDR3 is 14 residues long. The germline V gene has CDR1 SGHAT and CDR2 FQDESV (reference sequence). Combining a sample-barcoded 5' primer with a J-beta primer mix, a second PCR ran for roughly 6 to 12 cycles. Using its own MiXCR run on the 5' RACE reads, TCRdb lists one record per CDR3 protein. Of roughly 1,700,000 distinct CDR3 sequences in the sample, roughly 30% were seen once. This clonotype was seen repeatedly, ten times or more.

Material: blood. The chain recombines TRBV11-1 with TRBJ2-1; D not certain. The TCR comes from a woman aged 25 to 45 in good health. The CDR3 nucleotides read TGTGCCAGCAGCCCTCGCCTGGGGTACAATGAGCAGTTCTTC. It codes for CASSPRLGYNEQFF.